The next 32 T cell receptor beta chains were all read from a single sample in a study of shared clonotypes between healthy human individuals. Repertoires were generated with immunoSEQ multiplex PCR, while TCRdb's copy carries only in-frame clones and drops some. This sample carries a few million clones, just over 90% of them seen once, and the ten largest clones take about 0.41%. The sequenced material came from naive CD4+ T cells from PBMCs. The sample's subset: CD45RA+ positively selected. Receptors were obtained from a man aged 18 to 29 in good health. Some clones in this sample may be carry-over from other donors' samples.

This chain links TRBV6-5 with TRBJ2-3; D is ambiguous. The CDR3 extends over 12 amino acids. The V gene's germline CDR1 is MNHEY and CDR2 SVGAGI. Trimming removed 4 bases from V and 6 bases from J, with 8 bases in between. This chain's CDR3 is CASSSSRDTQYF. The CDR3 coding sequence is TGTGCCAGCAGTTCCAGTCGGGATACGCAGTATTTT.

The chain uses TRBV19 and TRBJ2-3; D is unclear. The CDR3 has 11 residues. CDR1 is LNHDA, CDR2 SQIVND, per germline (reference sequence). In DNA, the CDR3 is TGTCAGACTTCGAGCACAGATACGCAGTATTTT. This translates into CQTSSTDTQYF.

CDR3 sequence reads: CASSQALLAGGVSGANVLTF. CDR3 nucleotide sequence: TGTGCCAGCAGCCAAGCTCTACTAGCGGGAGGTGTAAGTGGGGCCAACGTCCTGACTTTC. The chain joins TRBV4-2 to TRBJ2-6, with 12 nucleotides matching TRBD2. Germline lookup yields CDR1 LGHNA and CDR2 YNFKEQ. This CDR3 is built from 20 residues. Germline trimming cut 1 base from V and 3 bases from J; bases unmatched to any gene: 10.

In its sample, this clone was seen a few times. The chain uses TRBV28 and TRBJ1-1; no definite D call. The V gene lost 10 bases and the J gene lost 0 bases, with 9 bases spanning the gap. Germline V gene lookup returns CDR1 MDHEN and CDR2 SYDVKM. This CDR3 contains 12 residues. The CDR3 DNA reads TGTGCCATCCAACAACTGAACACTGAAGCTTTCTTT. Translating it yields CAIQQLNTEAFF.

The chain is built from TRBV4-1 and TRBJ2-4; 8 nucleotides align to TRBD2. The CDR3 runs 17 residues. Germline assignment: CDR1 MGHRA and CDR2 YSYEKL. The V gene end was trimmed by 4 bases and the J gene end by 2 bases; junction bases not matched to a gene: 10. The CDR3 DNA is TGCGCCAGCAGCCCCCCGGGGACTAGTAAAACCAAAAACATTCAGTACTTC. The encoded protein is CASSPPGTSKTKNIQYF.

The chain combines TRBV2 with TRBJ2-2; D is possibly TRBD2 (7 bases). The length of the CDR3 is 14 residues. The germline CDR1 and CDR2 sequences are SNHLY and FYNNEI. Between the trimmed V and J ends, which lost 6 bases and 8 bases, there was a span of 16 bases. CDR3 loop: CASSGGTYSGELFF. The DNA of the CDR3 is TGTGCCAGCAGCGGGGGGACATACTCAGGGGAGCTGTTTTTT.

Points on this clone: The same CDR3 arises from other DNA sequences in this sample as well. This rearrangement joins TRBV28 to TRBJ2-3; 7 positions match TRBD2. Germline V gene sequence: CDR1 MDHEN, CDR2 SYDVKM. Trimming at V came to 3 bases and at J to 3 bases, leaving 6 bases not matched to a gene. This CDR3 is 15 amino acids long. CDR3 loop: CASSFRGRATDTQYF. CDR3 coding DNA: TGTGCCAGCAGTTTCCGGGGGAGGGCTACAGATACGCAGTATTTT.

This clone has a single count. The chain recombines TRBV7-6 with TRBJ2-7; D is tentatively TRBD1 or TRBD2 (7 bases each). The CDR3 runs to 16 residues. From germline, CDR1 is SGHVS and CDR2 FNYEAQ. The ends were cut back, 1 base at V and 2 bases at J, with 15 bases in the middle. CDR3 region: CASSLEWAGGAYEQYF. CDR3 coding DNA: TGTGCCAGCAGCTTAGAGTGGGCAGGGGGGGCCTACGAGCAGTACTTC.

The V gene is TRBV18, the J gene TRBJ1-2; 10 bases map to TRBD1. The V and J ends lost 3 bases and 8 bases, in that order; junction bases with no gene match: 9. The length of the CDR3 is 15 residues. Germline CDR1 is KGHSH and CDR2 is LQKENI. CDR3 nucleotides: TGTGCCAGCTCACCGACGGGACAGGGGAGTTGGGGCTACACCTTC. The encoded protein is CASSPTGQGSWGYTF. The full variable domain, in which reference TRBV18 and TRBJ1-2 provide the parts outside the CDR3, is NAGVMQNPRHLVRRRGQEARLRCSPMKGHSHVYWYRQLPEEGLKFMVYLQKENIIDESGMPKERFSAEFPKEGPSILRIQQVVRGDSAAYFCASSPTGQGSWGYTFGSGTRLTVV.

This sequence joins TRBV5-4 and TRBJ2-5, with D unclear. In germline, CDR1 is SGHNT, CDR2 YYREEE (reference sequence). This CDR3 is 13 amino acids long. The V and J ends lost 4 bases and 7 bases respectively, with 14 bases between them. CDR3 in amino acids: CASSRAAARTQYF. The CDR3 nucleotides read TGTGCCAGCAGCCGGGCGGCAGCGAGGACCCAGTACTTC.

This clone was seen only a few times. V and J are TRBV11-2 and TRBJ2-4, with D possibly being TRBD1 (6 bases). This CDR3 has 14 amino acids. The germline CDR1 and CDR2 sequences are SGHAT and FQNNGV. Trimming cost V 5 bases and J 9 bases, with 17 bases left between them. CDR3 loop: CASSPYRDRLIQYF. CDR3 coding DNA: TGTGCCAGCAGCCCCTACAGGGATCGTCTCATTCAGTACTTC.

This chain joins TRBV2 and TRBJ1-1, with D maybe TRBD1 (5 bases). Looked up from germline, CDR1 is SNHLY and CDR2 is FYNNEI. Trimming removed 8 bases at V and 3 bases at J, with 13 bases between. The CDR3 has 13 amino acids. This CDR3 reads CASGNRGDTEAFF. The CDR3 DNA reads as TGTGCCAGCGGGAATCGGGGGGACACTGAAGCTTTCTTT. The full variable domain, with the rest looked up from reference TRBV2 and TRBJ1-1, is EPEVTQTPSHQVTQMGQEVILRCVPISNHLYFYWYRQILGQKVEFLVSFYNNEISEKSEIFDDQFSVERPDGSNFTLKIRSTKLEDSAMYFCASGNRGDTEAFFGQGTRLTVV.

Details on this clone: Other DNA sequences in the sample encode the same CDR3. The chain recombines TRBV2 with TRBJ2-7; a weak D match, TRBD1 (5 bases). Germline values: CDR1 SNHLY, CDR2 FYNNEI. V shed 4 bases and J shed 1 base, with 5 bases lying between them. The CDR3 consists of 12 residues. This CDR3 is CASSGQSYEQYF. CDR3 DNA: TGTGCCAGCAGTGGACAGTCCTACGAGCAGTACTTC.

This chain's CDR3 is CASSPRGGPYEQYF. CDR3 nucleotides: TGTGCCAGCAGCCCGAGGGGCGGACCCTACGAGCAGTACTTC. The chain employs TRBV7-8 and TRBJ2-7; the D gene could be TRBD1 or TRBD2 (5 bases each). The ends were cut back, 5 bases at V and 2 bases at J, with 13 bases in the middle. The CDR3 runs 14 residues. CDR1 SGHVS and CDR2 FQNEAQ come from the germline V gene.

The chain couples TRBV5-5 to TRBJ1-2, with a possible D match to TRBD1 (5 bases). Germline assignment: CDR1 SGHKS and CDR2 YYEKEE (reference sequence). This CDR3 has 15 amino acids. Trimming left V 3 bases short and J 8 bases short, with 20 bases between. Written as DNA, the CDR3 is TGTGCCAGCAGCTGGGACCGTTCCCCCACTCACGGCTACACCTTC. It codes for CASSWDRSPTHGYTF.

J is TRBJ2-7 and V is TRBV5-1; possibly TRBD1 or TRBD2 for D (5 bases each). The CDR3 runs to 15 residues. The ends were cut back, 2 bases at V and 3 bases at J, with 15 bases in the middle. CDR1 is SGHRS and CDR2 is YFSETQ in the germline V gene. The CDR3 loop reads CASSFSQGRFYEQYF. The DNA of the CDR3 is TGCGCCAGCAGCTTTTCGCAGGGACGGTTCTACGAGCAGTACTTC.

This rearrangement joins TRBV27 to TRBJ2-5; 9 bases are shared with TRBD1. Germline CDR1 reads MNHEY; CDR2 reads SMNVEV (reference sequence). This CDR3 contains 14 residues. With V trimmed by 5 bases and J by 5 bases, 6 bases remained unmatched. The CDR3, as DNA: TGTGCCAGCAGTCCCCGGACAGGGGCGGAGACCCAGTACTTC. Amino acids: CASSPRTGAETQYF.

V is TRBV29-1 and J is TRBJ2-3; D is unclear. The V end lost 3 bases, the J end lost 0 bases, and 7 bases lay between the germline ends. The CDR3 loop spans 13 amino acids. Germline CDR1 and CDR2: SQVTM and ANQGSEA. CDR3 amino acids: CSVDNYSTDTQYF. The DNA for the CDR3 is TGCAGCGTTGACAACTATAGCACAGATACGCAGTATTTT.

The genes are TRBV6-6 and TRBJ2-5, with unresolved D. This CDR3 spans 12 amino acids. V lost 6 bases to trimming and J lost 2 bases, with 7 bases between them. Germline V CDR1 and CDR2: MNHNY, SVGAGI (reference sequence). CDR3 residues: CASSPGQETQYF. The CDR3 DNA reads TGTGCCAGCAGCCCCGGACAAGAGACCCAGTACTTC.

The chain is built from TRBV29-1 and TRBJ1-1; no definite D call. Trimming stripped 4 bases from V and 1 base from J, with 13 bases between. Per germline, CDR1 SQVTM and CDR2 ANQGSEA. The CDR3 has 14 residues. The CDR3 sequence: CSVGALKTNTEAFF. In nucleotides, the CDR3 is TGCAGCGTTGGTGCTCTAAAGACGAACACTGAAGCTTTCTTT.

This clone was seen only once. This chain connects TRBV19 to TRBJ1-1, with D unresolved. The germline V gene encodes CDR1 LNHDA and CDR2 SQIVND (reference sequence). The CDR3 is 14 residues long. The V end lost 3 bases, the J end lost 1 base, and 9 bases lay between the germline ends. The CDR3 reads CASSILSENTEAFF. DNA for the CDR3: TGTGCCAGTAGTATCCTGTCAGAGAACACTGAAGCTTTCTTT.

The chain joins TRBV28 to TRBJ2-7, with a weak D call TRBD1 (6 bases). Per the germline V gene, CDR1 is MDHEN and CDR2 is SYDVKM. The CDR3 covers 12 residues. Trimming took off 11 bases at V and 2 bases at J, with 13 bases between the two ends. CDR3 coding DNA: TGTGCCGTGGGGGACACTACCTACGAGCAGTACTTC. This sequence encodes CAVGDTTYEQYF.

The chain uses TRBV6-5 and TRBJ1-4; a possible D gene is TRBD1 (5 bases). The length of the CDR3 is 15 residues. The V gene lost 6 bases and the J gene lost 7 bases, with 18 bases spanning the gap. Per germline, CDR1 MNHEY and CDR2 SVGAGI. This CDR3 reads CASRHRGGGGEKLFF. The CDR3 DNA reads as TGTGCCAGCAGACACCGGGGCGGAGGAGGTGAAAAACTGTTTTTT.

As to this clone: The same CDR3 also results from other DNA sequences found in this sample. The V call is TRBV9, the J call TRBJ1-1, with TRBD1 as a possible D gene (6 bases). This CDR3 has 14 residues. The germline V gene has CDR1 SGDLS and CDR2 YYNGEE. The V end lost 0 bases, the J end lost 1 base, and 7 bases lay between the germline ends. CDR3 amino acids: CASSVVTGNTEAFF. The DNA for the CDR3 is TGTGCCAGCAGCGTAGTGACAGGGAACACTGAAGCTTTCTTT.

Regarding this clone: Within the sample, other DNA sequences also encode this same CDR3. The rearrangement uses TRBV6-6 and TRBJ2-7; 7 nucleotides match TRBD2. CDR1 and CDR2 (germline): MNHNY, SVGAGI (reference sequence). The trim removed 2 bases at V and 4 bases at J, leaving 8 bases unmatched. This CDR3 is built from 15 residues. CDR3 amino acids: CASSYGGSLSYEQYF. For the CDR3, the DNA is TGTGCCAGCAGTTACGGCGGGAGTCTATCATACGAGCAGTACTTC.

The chain recombines TRBV5-4 with TRBJ1-2, with D unresolved. The CDR3 has 13 amino acids. CDR1 is SGHNT, CDR2 YYREEE, per germline (reference sequence). Trimming cost V 3 bases and J 4 bases, with 10 bases left between them. CDR3: CASSSAPGYGYTF. Here the CDR3 DNA reads TGTGCCAGCAGCTCGGCCCCCGGCTATGGCTACACCTTC.

This chain uses TRBV28 with TRBJ1-3; D remains unclear. The germline CDR1 and CDR2 sequences are MDHEN and SYDVKM. The ends were cut back, 6 bases at V and 2 bases at J, with 11 bases in the middle. The CDR3 totals 14 residues. The CDR3 region has the DNA TGTGCCAGCAGGATAGGAGAGGCTGGAAACACCATATATTTT. This translates into CASRIGEAGNTIYF.

This clone was observed once. The rearrangement joins TRBV5-4 to TRBJ2-1, with 7 bases aligning to TRBD2. V gave up 4 bases and J gave up 5 bases; unmatched junction bases: 12. This CDR3 spans 16 amino acids. Germline assignment: CDR1 SGHNT and CDR2 YYREEE (reference sequence). CDR3 nucleotide sequence: TGTGCCAGCAGCCCGGTAGGCCTAGCGGAAGACAATGAGCAGTTCTTC. Translating it yields CASSPVGLAEDNEQFF.

About this clone itself: The junction differs from germline at one of its ends, possibly a read error. CDR3 bases: TGTGCCAGCAGCCTAGGTGGTAGGGAGAGCTCCTACAATGAGCAGTTCTTC. This gives the protein CASSLGGRESSYNEQFF. The chain is built from TRBV13 and TRBJ2-1, with TRBD2 as a possible D gene (5 bases). Germline CDR1 is PRHDT and CDR2 is FYEKMQ (reference sequence). This CDR3 has 17 residues.

The CDR3 is CASSSGTSGRGAEQYF. CDR3 nucleotide sequence: TGTGCCAGCAGCTCCGGGACTAGCGGGAGAGGGGCCGAGCAGTACTTC. The rearrangement uses TRBV5-4 and TRBJ2-7; 14 bases line up with TRBD2. In germline, CDR1 is SGHNT, CDR2 YYREEE (reference sequence). The CDR3 contains 16 residues. V dropped 3 bases and J dropped 6; count of bases not matched to a gene: 8.

The genes are TRBV10-3 and TRBJ1-2, with 10 bases fitting TRBD1. V shed 7 bases and J 5 bases; nucleotides not matched to a gene: 4. There are 13 residues in the CDR3. The germline V gene has CDR1 ENHRY and CDR2 SYGVKD. The CDR3 loop is CAIKGGQGYGYTF. CDR3 in DNA: TGTGCCATCAAAGGGGGACAGGGGTATGGCTACACCTTC.

The chain carries TRBV28 and TRBJ1-2, with D perhaps matching TRBD1 (5 bases). V dropped 7 bases and J dropped 8 bases, with 14 bases sitting between them. CDR3 length equals 12 residues. Germline V gene sequence: CDR1 MDHEN, CDR2 SYDVKM. CDR3 in DNA: TGTGCCAGCATTGGGGGGAGGAGGGGCTACACCTTC. Translation gives CASIGGRRGYTF.